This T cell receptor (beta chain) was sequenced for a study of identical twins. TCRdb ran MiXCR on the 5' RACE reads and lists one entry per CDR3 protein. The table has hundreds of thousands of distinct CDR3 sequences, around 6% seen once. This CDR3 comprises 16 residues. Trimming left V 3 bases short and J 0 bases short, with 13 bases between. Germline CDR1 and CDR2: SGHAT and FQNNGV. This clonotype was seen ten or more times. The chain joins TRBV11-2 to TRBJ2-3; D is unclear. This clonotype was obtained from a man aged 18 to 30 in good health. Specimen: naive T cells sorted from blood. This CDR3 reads CASSFSPRTSTDTQYF. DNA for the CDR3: TGTGCCAGCAGCTTTAGCCCACGTACTAGCACAGATACGCAGTATTTT.